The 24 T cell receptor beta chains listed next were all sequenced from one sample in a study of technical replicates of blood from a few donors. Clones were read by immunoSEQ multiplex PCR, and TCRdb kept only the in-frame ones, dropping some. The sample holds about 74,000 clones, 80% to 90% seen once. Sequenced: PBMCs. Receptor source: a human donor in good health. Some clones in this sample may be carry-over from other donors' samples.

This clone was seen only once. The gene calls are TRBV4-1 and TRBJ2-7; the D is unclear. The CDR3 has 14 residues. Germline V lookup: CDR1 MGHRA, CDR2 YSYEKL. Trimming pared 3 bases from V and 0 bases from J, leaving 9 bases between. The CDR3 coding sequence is TGCGCCAGCAGCCATCCAGGATACTCCTACGAGCAGTACTTC. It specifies CASSHPGYSYEQYF.

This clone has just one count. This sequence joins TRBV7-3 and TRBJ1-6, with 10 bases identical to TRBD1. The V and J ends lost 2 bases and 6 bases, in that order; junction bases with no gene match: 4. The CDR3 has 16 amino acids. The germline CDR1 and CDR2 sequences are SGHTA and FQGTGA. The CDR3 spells CASSLSGDRGNSPLHF. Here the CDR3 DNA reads TGTGCCAGCAGCTTATCAGGGGACAGGGGTAATTCACCCCTCCACTTT.

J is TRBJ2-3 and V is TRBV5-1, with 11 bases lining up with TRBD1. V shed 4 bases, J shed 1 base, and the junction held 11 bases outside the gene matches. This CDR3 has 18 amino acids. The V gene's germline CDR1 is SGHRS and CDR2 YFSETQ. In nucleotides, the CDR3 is TGCGCCAGCAGCCCCGGGACAGGGGGTTTGGTGGGCACAGATACGCAGTATTTT. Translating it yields CASSPGTGGLVGTDTQYF.

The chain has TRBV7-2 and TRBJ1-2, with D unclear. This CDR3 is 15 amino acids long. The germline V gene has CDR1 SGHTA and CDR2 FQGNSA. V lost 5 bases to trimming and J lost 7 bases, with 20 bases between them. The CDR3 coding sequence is TGTGCCAGCAGCCCCGGGGAGCTATATATGAGTGGCTACACCTTC. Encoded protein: CASSPGELYMSGYTF.

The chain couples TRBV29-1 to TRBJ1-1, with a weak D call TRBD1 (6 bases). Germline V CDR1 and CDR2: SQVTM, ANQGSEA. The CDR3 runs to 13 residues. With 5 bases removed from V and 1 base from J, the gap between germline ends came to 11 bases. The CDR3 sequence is CSVTKQGNTEAFF. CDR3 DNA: TGCAGCGTTACGAAACAGGGGAACACTGAAGCTTTCTTT.

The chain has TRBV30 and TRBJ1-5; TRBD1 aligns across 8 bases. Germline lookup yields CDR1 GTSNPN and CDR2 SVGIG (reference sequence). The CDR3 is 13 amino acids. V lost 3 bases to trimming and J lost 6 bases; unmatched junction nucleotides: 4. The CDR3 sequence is CAWSQGAGQPQHF. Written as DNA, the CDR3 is TGTGCCTGGAGCCAGGGGGCGGGTCAGCCCCAGCATTTT. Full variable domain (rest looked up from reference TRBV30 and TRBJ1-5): SQTIHQWPATLVQPVGSPLSLECTVEGTSNPNLYWYRQAAGRGLQLLFYSVGIGQISSEVPQNLSASRPQDRQFILSSKKLLLSDSGFYLCAWSQGAGQPQHFGDGTRLSIL.

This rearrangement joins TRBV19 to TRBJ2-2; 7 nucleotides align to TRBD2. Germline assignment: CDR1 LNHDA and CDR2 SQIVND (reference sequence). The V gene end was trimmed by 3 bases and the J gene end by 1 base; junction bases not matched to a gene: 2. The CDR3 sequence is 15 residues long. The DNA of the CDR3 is TGTGCCAGTAGTATGGAGCGGGGGAACACCGGGGAGCTGTTTTTT. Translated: CASSMERGNTGELFF.

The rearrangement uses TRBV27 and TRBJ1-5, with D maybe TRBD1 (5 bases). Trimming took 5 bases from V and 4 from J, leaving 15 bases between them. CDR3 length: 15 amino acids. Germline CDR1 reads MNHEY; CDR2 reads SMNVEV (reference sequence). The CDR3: CASSIKGLGNQPQHF. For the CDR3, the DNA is TGTGCCAGCAGTATTAAGGGGTTGGGGAATCAGCCCCAGCATTTT.

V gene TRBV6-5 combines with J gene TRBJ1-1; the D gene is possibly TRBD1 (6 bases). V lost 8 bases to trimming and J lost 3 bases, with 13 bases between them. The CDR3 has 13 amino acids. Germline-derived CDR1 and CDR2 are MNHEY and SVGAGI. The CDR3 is CASRTGIYTEAFF. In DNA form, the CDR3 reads TGTGCCAGCCGAACAGGGATTTACACTGAAGCTTTCTTT.

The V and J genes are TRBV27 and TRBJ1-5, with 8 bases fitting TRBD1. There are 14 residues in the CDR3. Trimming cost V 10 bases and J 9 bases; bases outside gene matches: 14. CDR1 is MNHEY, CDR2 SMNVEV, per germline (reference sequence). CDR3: CATHGQGFSRPQHF. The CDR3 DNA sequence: TGTGCCACCCACGGACAGGGCTTTTCTCGGCCCCAGCATTTT.

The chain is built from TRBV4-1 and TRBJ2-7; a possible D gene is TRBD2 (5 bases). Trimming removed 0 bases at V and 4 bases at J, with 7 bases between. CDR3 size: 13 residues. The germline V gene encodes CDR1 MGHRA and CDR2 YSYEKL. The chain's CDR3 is CASSQDRGYEQYF. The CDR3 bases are TGCGCCAGCAGCCAAGATCGGGGTTACGAGCAGTACTTC.

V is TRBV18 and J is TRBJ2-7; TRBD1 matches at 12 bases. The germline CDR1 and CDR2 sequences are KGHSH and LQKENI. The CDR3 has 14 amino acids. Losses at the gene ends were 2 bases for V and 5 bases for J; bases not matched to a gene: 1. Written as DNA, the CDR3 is TGTGCCAGCTCACCAGGGACAGGGGGCAACGAGCAGTACTTC. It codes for CASSPGTGGNEQYF. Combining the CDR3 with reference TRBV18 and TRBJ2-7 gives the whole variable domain NAGVMQNPRHLVRRRGQEARLRCSPMKGHSHVYWYRQLPEEGLKFMVYLQKENIIDESGMPKERFSAEFPKEGPSILRIQQVVRGDSAAYFCASSPGTGGNEQYFGPGTRLTVT.

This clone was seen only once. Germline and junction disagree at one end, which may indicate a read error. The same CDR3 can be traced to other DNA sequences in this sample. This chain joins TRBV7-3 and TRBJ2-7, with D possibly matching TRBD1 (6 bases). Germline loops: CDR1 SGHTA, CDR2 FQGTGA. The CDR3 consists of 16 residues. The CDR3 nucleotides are TGTGCCAGCAGCTTAAGTACAGGGCGGCCTCCTTACGAGCAGTACTTT. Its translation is CASSLSTGRPPYEQYF.

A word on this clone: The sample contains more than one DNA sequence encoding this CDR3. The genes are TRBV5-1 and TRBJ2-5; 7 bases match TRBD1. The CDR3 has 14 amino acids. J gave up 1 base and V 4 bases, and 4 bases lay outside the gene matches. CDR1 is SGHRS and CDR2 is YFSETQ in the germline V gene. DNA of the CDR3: TGCGCCAGCAGCCCCGGGACAGCCCAAGAGACCCAGTACTTC. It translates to CASSPGTAQETQYF.

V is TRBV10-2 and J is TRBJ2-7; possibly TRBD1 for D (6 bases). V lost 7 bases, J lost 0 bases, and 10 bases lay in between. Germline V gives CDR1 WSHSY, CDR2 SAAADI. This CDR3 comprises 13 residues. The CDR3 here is CASNGQSSYEQYF. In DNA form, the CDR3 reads TGCGCCAGCAATGGACAGAGCTCCTACGAGCAGTACTTC.

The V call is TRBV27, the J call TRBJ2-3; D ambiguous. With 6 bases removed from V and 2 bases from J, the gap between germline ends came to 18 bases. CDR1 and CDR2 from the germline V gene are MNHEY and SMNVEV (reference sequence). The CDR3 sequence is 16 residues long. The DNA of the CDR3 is TGTGCCAGCAGAATAGCCGGAGCCTTTACCACAGATACGCAGTATTTT. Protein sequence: CASRIAGAFTTDTQYF.

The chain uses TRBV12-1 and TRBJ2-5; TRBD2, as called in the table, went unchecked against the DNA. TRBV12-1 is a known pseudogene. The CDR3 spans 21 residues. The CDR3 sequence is CASSPTRRRVGLHPDQETQYF. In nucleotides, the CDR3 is TGTGCCAGCAGCCCAACTAGAAGGAGGGTTGGACTCCACCCAGACCAAGAGACCCAGTACTTC.

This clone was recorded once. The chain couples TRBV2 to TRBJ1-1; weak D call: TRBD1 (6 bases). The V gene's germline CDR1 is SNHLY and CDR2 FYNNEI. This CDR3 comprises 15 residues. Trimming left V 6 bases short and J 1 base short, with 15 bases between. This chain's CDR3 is CASSQVGTPNTEAFF. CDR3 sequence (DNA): TGTGCCAGCAGCCAAGTTGGGACACCGAACACTGAAGCTTTCTTT.

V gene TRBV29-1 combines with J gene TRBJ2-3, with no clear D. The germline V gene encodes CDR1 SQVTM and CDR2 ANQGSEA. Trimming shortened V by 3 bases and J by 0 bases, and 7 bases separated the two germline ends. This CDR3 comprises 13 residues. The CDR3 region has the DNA TGCAGCGTTGAGCCTCGGAGCACAGATACGCAGTATTTT. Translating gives CSVEPRSTDTQYF.

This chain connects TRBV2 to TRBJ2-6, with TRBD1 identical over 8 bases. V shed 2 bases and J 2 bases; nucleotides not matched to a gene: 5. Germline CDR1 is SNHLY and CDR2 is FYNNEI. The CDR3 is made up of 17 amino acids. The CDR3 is CASSEQGANTGANVLTF. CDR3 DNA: TGTGCCAGCAGTGAACAGGGGGCGAATACTGGGGCCAACGTCCTGACTTTC.

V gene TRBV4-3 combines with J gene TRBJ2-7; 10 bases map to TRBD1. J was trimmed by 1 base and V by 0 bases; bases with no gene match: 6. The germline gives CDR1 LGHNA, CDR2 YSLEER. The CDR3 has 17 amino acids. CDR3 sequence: CASSQDRGQGHSYEQYF. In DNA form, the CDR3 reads TGCGCCAGCAGCCAAGATCGGGGACAGGGGCATTCCTACGAGCAGTACTTC.

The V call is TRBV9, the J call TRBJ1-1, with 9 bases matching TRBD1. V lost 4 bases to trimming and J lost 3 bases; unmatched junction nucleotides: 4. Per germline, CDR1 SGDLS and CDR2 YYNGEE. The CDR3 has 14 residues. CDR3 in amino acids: CASSWTGEDTEAFF. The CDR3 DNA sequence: TGTGCCAGCAGCTGGACAGGGGAGGACACTGAAGCTTTCTTT. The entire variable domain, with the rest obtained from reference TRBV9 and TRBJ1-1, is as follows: DSGVTQTPKHLITATGQRVTLRCSPRSGDLSVYWYQQSLDQGLQFLIQYYNGEERAKGNILERFSAQQFPDLHSELNLSSLELGDSALYFCASSWTGEDTEAFFGQGTRLTVV.

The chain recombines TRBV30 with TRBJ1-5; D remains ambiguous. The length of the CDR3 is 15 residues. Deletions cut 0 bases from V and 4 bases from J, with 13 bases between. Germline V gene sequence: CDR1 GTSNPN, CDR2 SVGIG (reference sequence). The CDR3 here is CAWSVDQAGNQPQHF. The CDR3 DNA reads TGTGCCTGGAGTGTGGATCAGGCCGGAAATCAGCCCCAGCATTTT.

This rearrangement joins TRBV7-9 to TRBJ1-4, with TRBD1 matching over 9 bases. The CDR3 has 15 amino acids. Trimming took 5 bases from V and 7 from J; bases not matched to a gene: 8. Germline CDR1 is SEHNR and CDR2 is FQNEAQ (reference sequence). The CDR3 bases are TGTGCCAGCAGCAGAATAGGGACAGGGATTGAAAAACTGTTTTTT. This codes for CASSRIGTGIEKLFF.